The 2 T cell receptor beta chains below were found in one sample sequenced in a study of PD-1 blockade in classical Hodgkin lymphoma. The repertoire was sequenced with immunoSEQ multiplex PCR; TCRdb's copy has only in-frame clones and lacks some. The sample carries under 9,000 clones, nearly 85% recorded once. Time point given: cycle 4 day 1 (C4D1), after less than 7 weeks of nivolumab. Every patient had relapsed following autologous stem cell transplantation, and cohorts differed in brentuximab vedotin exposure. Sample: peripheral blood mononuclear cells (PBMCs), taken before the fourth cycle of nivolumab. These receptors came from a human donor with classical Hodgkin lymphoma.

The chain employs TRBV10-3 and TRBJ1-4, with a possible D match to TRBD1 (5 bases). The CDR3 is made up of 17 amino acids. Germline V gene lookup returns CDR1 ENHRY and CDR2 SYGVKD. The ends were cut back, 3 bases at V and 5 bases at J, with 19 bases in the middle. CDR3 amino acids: CAISEQAAGLLNEKLFF. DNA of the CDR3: TGTGCCATCAGTGAACAGGCCGCCGGCCTTTTAAATGAAAAACTGTTTTTT.

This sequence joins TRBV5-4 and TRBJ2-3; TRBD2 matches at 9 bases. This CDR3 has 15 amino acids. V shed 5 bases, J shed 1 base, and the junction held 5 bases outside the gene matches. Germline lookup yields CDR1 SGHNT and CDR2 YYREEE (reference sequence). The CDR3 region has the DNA TGTGCCAGCAGGCGGGGGGGCGTCGGCACAGATACGCAGTATTTT. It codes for CASRRGGVGTDTQYF. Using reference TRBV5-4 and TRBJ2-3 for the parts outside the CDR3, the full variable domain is ETGVTQSPTHLIKTRGQQVTLRCSSQSGHNTVSWYQQALGQGPQFIFQYYREEENGRGNFPPRFSGLQFPNYSSELNVNALELDDSALYLCASRRGGVGTDTQYFGPGTRLTVL.